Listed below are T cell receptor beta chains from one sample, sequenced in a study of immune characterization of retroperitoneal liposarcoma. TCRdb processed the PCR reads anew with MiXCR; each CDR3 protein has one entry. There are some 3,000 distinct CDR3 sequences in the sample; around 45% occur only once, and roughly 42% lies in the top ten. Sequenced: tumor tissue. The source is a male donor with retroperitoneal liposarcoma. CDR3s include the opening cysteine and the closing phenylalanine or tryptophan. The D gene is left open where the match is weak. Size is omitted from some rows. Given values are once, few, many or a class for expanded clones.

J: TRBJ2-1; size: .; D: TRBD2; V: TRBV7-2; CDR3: CASSLTSVTYEQFF; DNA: TGTGCCAGCAGCTTGACTAGCGTCACCTACGAGCAGTTCTTC
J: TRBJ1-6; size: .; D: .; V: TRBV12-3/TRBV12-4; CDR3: CASSYSFDGSPLHF; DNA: TGTGCCAGCAGCTACAGCTTCGATGGTTCACCCCTCCACTTT
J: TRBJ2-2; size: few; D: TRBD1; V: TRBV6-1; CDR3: CASSARQGPNTGELFF; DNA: TGTGCCAGCAGTGCCCGACAGGGGCCGAACACCGGGGAGCTGTTTTTT
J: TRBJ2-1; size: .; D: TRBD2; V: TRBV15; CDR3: CATSSPLGLVAESSYNEQFF; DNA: TGTGCCACCAGCAGCCCACTGGGACTAGTGGCGGAGAGCTCCTACAATGAGCAGTTCTTC
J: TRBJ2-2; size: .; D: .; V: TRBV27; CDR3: CASSLQANTGELFF; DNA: TGTGCCAGCAGTTTGCAGGCGAACACCGGGGAGCTGTTTTTT
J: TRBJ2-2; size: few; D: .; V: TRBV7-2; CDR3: CASRQTGAGELFF; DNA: TGTGCCAGCAGACAGACAGGTGCCGGGGAGCTGTTTTTT
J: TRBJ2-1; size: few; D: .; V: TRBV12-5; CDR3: CASSPPGLAYNEQFF; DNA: TGTGCTAGTTCCCCCCCGGGACTGGCCTACAATGAGCAGTTCTTC
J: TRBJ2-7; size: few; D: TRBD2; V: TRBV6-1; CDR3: CASTRAGSWYNEQYF; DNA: TGTGCCAGCACGAGAGCGGGATCTTGGTACAATGAGCAGTACTTC
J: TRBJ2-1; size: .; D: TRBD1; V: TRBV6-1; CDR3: CASSLQGEEETQFF; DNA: TGTGCCAGCAGTTTACAGGGGGAAGAAGAGACCCAGTTCTTC
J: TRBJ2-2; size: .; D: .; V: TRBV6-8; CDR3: CASEGTGELFF; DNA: TGTGCCAGCGAAGGGACCGGGGAGCTGTTTTTT
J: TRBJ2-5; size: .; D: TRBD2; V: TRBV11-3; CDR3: CASSLGLAGERETQYF; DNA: TGTGCCAGCAGCTTAGGACTAGCGGGAGAACGAGAGACCCAGTACTTC
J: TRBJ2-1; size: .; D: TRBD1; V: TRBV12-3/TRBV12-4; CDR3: CASSYLDRGGDEQFF; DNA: TGTGCCAGCAGTTACCTGGACAGGGGGGGCGATGAGCAGTTCTTC
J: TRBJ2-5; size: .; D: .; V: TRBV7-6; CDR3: CASSFGGLRETQYF; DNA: TGTGCCAGCAGCTTTGGGGGGTTGCGAGAGACCCAGTACTTC
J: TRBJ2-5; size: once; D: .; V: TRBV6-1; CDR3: CASSEIGPQETQYF; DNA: TGTGCCAGCAGTGAAATTGGGCCGCAAGAGACCCAGTACTTC
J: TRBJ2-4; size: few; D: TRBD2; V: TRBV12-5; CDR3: CASGLGGLAGVGGEQYF; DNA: TGTGCTAGTGGTTTGGGGGGACTAGCGGGAGTAGGGGGTGAGCAGTACTTC
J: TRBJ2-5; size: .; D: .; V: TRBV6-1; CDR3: CASSALLPGETQYF; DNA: TGTGCCAGCAGTGCTTTACTCCCAGGGGAGACCCAGTACTTC
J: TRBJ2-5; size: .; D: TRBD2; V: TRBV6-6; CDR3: CASSYSRSGGHQETQYF; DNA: TGTGCCAGCAGTTACTCGCGGAGCGGGGGCCACCAAGAGACCCAGTACTTC
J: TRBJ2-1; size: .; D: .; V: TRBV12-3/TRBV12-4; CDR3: CASSFRSLSQYNEQFF; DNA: TGTGCCAGCAGTTTTCGGAGTCTCTCCCAATACAATGAGCAGTTCTTC
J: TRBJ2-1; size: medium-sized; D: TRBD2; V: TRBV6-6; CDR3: CASSYERETEQFF; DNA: TGTGCCAGCAGTTACGAGCGGGAGACTGAGCAGTTCTTC
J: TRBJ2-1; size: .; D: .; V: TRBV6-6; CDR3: CASSYSVRTAHNEQFF; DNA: TGTGCCAGCAGTTACTCGGTCAGAACCGCCCACAATGAGCAGTTCTTC
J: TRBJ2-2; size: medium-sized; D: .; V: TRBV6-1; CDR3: CASSESQATGELFF; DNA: TGTGCCAGCAGTGAATCACAGGCTACCGGGGAGCTGTTTTTT
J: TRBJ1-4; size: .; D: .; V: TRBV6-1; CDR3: CASSEAGRPEKLFF; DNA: TGTGCCAGCAGTGAAGCTGGGCGGCCAGAAAAACTGTTTTTT
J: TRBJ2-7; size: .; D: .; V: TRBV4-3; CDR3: CASSQGSGETYEQYF; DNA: TGCGCCAGCAGCCAAGGATCGGGAGAAACCTACGAGCAGTACTTC
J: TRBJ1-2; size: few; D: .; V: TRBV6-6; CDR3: CASSSTGDNYGYTF; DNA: TGTGCCAGCAGTTCGACAGGAGATAACTATGGCTACACCTTC
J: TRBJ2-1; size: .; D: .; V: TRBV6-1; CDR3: CASSTSRGGSYNEQFF; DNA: TGTGCCAGCAGTACAAGCCGGGGTGGATCTTACAATGAGCAGTTCTTC
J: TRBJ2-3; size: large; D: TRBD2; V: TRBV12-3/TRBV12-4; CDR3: CASSSGRLTDTQYF; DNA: TGTGCCTCCTCTAGCGGGAGACTCACAGATACGCAGTATTTT
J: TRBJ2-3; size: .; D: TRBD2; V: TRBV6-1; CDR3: CASSERETDTQYF; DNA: TGTGCCAGCAGTGAGCGGGAGACAGATACGCAGTATTTT
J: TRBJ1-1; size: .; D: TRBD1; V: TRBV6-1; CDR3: CASSYGTGNTEAFF; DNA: TGTGCCAGCAGTTACGGGACAGGGAACACTGAAGCTTTCTTT
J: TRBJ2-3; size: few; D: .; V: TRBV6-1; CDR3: CASTKGGSSLGAQYF; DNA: TGTGCCAGCACCAAGGGGGGGTCTTCCTTGGGGGCGCAGTATTTT
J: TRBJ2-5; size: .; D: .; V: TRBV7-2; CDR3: CASSPHTRKGGRTQYF; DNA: TGTGCCAGCAGCCCCCACACAAGAAAGGGGGGTCGGACCCAGTACTTC
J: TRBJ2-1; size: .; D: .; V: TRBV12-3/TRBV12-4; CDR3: CASSFVRHEQFF; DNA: TGTGCCAGCAGTTTCGTCCGGCATGAGCAGTTCTTC
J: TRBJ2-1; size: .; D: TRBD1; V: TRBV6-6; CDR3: CASRRGTGPSQFEQFF; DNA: TGTGCCAGCAGGAGGGGGACAGGGCCGTCTCAATTCGAGCAGTTCTTC
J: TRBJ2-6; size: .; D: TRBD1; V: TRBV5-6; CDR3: CASSLPGQVISGANVLTF; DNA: TGTGCCAGCAGCTTGCCCGGACAGGTGATCTCTGGGGCCAACGTCCTGACTTTC
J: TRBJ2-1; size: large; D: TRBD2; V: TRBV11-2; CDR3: CASSSTSGGYNEQFF; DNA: TGTGCCAGCAGCTCTACTAGCGGGGGTTACAATGAGCAGTTCTTC
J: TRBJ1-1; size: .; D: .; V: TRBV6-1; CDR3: CASTEARGRSPIF; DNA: TGTGCCAGCACCGAAGCACGGGGACGGAGTCCTATCTTT
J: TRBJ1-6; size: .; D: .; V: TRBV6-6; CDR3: CASSYSERDPYNSPLHF; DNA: TGTGCCAGCAGTTACTCCGAAAGGGATCCCTATAATTCACCCCTCCACTTT
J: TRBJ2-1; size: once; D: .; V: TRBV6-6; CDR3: CASTPHGTLRSYEQFF; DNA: TGTGCCAGCACCCCGCACGGGACTTTACGCTCCTACGAGCAGTTCTTC
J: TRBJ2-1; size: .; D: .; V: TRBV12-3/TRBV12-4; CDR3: CASSLRLGGAGANEQFF; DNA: TGTGCCAGCAGTTTACGCCTGGGGGGCGCGGGTGCCAATGAGCAGTTCTTC
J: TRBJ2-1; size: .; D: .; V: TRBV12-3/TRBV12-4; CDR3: CASSYDTRSYNEQFF; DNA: TGTGCCAGCAGTTACGACACTCGCTCCTACAATGAGCAGTTCTTC
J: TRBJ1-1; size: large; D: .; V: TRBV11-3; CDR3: CASSTRDDTEAFF; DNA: TGTGCCAGCAGCACCCGGGACGACACTGAAGCTTTCTTT
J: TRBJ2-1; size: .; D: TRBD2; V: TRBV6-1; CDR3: CASISGALYNEQFF; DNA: TGTGCCAGCATTAGCGGGGCTCTATACAATGAGCAGTTCTTC
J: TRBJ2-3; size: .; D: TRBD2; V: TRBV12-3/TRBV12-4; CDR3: CASSTTSGGATDTQYF; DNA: TGTGCCAGCAGTACTACTAGCGGGGGGGCCACAGATACGCAGTATTTT
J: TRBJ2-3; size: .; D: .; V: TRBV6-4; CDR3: CASTPRGFGDTQYF; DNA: TGTGCCAGCACCCCCCGGGGGTTTGGAGATACGCAGTATTTT
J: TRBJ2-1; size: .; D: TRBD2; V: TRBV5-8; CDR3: CASSYLGLAGGPRNEQFF; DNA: TGTGCCAGCAGCTACCTTGGACTAGCGGGGGGGCCTAGGAATGAGCAGTTCTTC
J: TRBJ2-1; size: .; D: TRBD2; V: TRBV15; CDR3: CATRGLFSGRAGNEQFF; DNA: TGTGCCACCAGAGGTCTTTTTAGCGGGAGGGCCGGAAATGAGCAGTTCTTC